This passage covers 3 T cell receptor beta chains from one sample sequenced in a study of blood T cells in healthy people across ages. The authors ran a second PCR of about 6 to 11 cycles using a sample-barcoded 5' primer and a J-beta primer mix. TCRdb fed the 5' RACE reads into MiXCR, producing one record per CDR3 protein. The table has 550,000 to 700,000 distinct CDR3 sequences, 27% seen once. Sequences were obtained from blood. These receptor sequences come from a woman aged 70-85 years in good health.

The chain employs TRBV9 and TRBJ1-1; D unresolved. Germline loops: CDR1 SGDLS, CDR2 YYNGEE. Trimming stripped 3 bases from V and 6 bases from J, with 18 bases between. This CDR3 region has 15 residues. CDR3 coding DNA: TGTGCCAGCAGCGCTTCGCTCCCAGGTCAGGCTGAAGCTTTCTTT. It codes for CASSASLPGQAEAFF.

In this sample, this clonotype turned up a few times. The CDR3 sequence: CASSLGLADSTDTQYF. CDR3 DNA sequence: TGCGCCAGCAGCTTGGGGCTAGCGGACAGCACAGATACGCAGTATTTT. This sequence joins TRBV5-1 and TRBJ2-3; 7 bases are a match to TRBD2. Per the germline V gene, CDR1 is SGHRS and CDR2 is YFSETQ. With 0 bases clipped from V and 0 bases from J, the junction kept 4 bases outside the gene matches. This CDR3 region has 16 residues.

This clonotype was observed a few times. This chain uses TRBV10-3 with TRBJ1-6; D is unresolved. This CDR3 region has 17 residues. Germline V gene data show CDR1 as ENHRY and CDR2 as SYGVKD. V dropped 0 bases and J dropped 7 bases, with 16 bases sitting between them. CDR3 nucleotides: TGTGCCATCAGTGAGTCGGGTCAGCGCCAGAGCAATTCACCCCTCCACTTT. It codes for CAISESGQRQSNSPLHF.